The next 12 T cell receptor beta chains were all read from a single sample in a study of T cell changes during pregnancy in multiple sclerosis. TCRdb keeps only in-frame clones here, not all; method: immunoSEQ multiplex PCR. The table lists some 70,000 clones, 92% of them singletons. Sequenced here: CD8+ T cells from peripheral blood mononuclear cells, sampled in the third trimester of pregnancy. These receptors originate from a female donor in good health, enrolled as a control in a pregnancy study.

Comment on this clone: A read error may produce the germline difference seen at one junction end. V and J are TRBV7-9 and TRBJ2-7; 7 bases are a match to TRBD1. The CDR3 has 13 amino acids. The germline V gene encodes CDR1 SEHNR and CDR2 FQNEAQ (reference sequence). The CDR3 nucleotides are TGTGCCAGCAGCCTGGGACAGTCCTTCGAGCAGTACTTC. Protein sequence: CASSLGQSFEQYF.

This clone was picked up one time. The V gene is TRBV5-1, the J gene TRBJ2-7; 7 bases line up with TRBD2. The junction had 2 bases not matched to a gene; V was cut back by 5 bases and J by 3 bases. CDR3 length: 12 amino acids. From germline, CDR1 is SGHRS and CDR2 YFSETQ. CDR3 sequence (DNA): TGCGCCAGCAGAGGGGAGGGCTACGAGCAGTACTTC. Its translation: CASRGEGYEQYF.

The CDR3 spells CASSRDTHDFSDTQYF. The CDR3 DNA follows: TGTGCCAGCAGCCGAGACACACACGATTTTTCAGATACGCAGTATTTT. The J gene is TRBJ2-3, the V gene TRBV11-2; D remains unclear. The V and J ends lost 5 bases and 4 bases respectively, with 19 bases between them. The CDR3 is 16 amino acids. Germline CDR1 is SGHAT and CDR2 is FQNNGV.

This clone is a singleton in its sample. This chain uses TRBV7-2 with TRBJ1-2; no firm D call. This CDR3 region has 15 residues. The germline V gene has CDR1 SGHTA and CDR2 FQGNSA. The germline V and J ends were trimmed by 2 bases and 4 bases, with 14 bases remaining between them. The CDR3 bases are TGTGCCAGCAGCTTACACGTTTCGACTTCCTATGGCTACACCTTC. Protein product: CASSLHVSTSYGYTF.

This clone has only one observation. The chain employs TRBV10-3 and TRBJ1-2; 7 bases match TRBD1. Germline V CDR1 and CDR2: ENHRY, SYGVKD. CDR3 length: 15 amino acids. V lost 3 bases to trimming and J lost 2 bases; unmatched junction nucleotides: 6. CDR3 in DNA: TGTGCCATCAGTGACGAAGGACAGGCCAACTATGGCTACACCTTC. Protein product: CAISDEGQANYGYTF.

V usage is TRBV4-1 and J usage is TRBJ2-1; 9 bases line up with TRBD2. The CDR3 runs to 16 residues. J lost 10 bases, V lost 2 bases, and 12 bases had no gene match. CDR1 is MGHRA, CDR2 YSYEKL, per germline. The DNA for the CDR3 is TGCGCCAGCAGCCAACAACAGCGGGGGGAGTTCAGGGAGCAGTTCTTC. Amino acid sequence: CASSQQQRGEFREQFF.

The chain couples TRBV9 to TRBJ2-7; weak D call: TRBD2 (7 bases). CDR1 and CDR2 (germline): SGDLS, YYNGEE. The CDR3 extends over 13 amino acids. With 3 bases removed from V and 7 bases from J, the gap between germline ends came to 14 bases. The CDR3 loop is CASSAGGLGEQYF. The CDR3 DNA follows: TGTGCCAGCAGCGCGGGGGGCTTGGGAGAGCAGTACTTC. Together with reference TRBV9 and TRBJ2-7, the CDR3 gives the full variable domain: DSGVTQTPKHLITATGQRVTLRCSPRSGDLSVYWYQQSLDQGLQFLIQYYNGEERAKGNILERFSAQQFPDLHSELNLSSLELGDSALYFCASSAGGLGEQYFGPGTRLTVT.

CDR3 region: CASGLAGSEQYF. DNA for the CDR3: TGTGCCAGCGGACTAGCGGGGAGCGAGCAGTACTTC. The chain has TRBV27 and TRBJ2-7, with 12 bases identical to TRBD2. The J segment lost 6 bases and the V segment lost 8 bases, leaving 2 bases of the junction unmatched. Per germline, CDR1 MNHEY and CDR2 SMNVEV (reference sequence). This CDR3 is built from 12 residues.

CDR3 protein: CASSSLRREQFF. The CDR3 bases are TGTGCCAGCAGCTCTCTTAGGCGGGAGCAGTTCTTC. The chain combines TRBV27 with TRBJ2-1; D is ambiguous. CDR3 length equals 12 residues. The V end lost 6 bases, the J end lost 10 bases, and 13 bases lay between the germline ends. In germline, CDR1 is MNHEY, CDR2 SMNVEV (reference sequence).

The rearrangement uses TRBV7-2 and TRBJ1-5, with a tentative D call TRBD1 (5 bases). This CDR3 has 15 residues. From germline, CDR1 is SGHTA and CDR2 FQGNSA. Trimming took 1 base from V and 3 from J, leaving 10 bases between them. CDR3 region: CASSLVAGYNQPQHF. In nucleotides, the CDR3 is TGTGCCAGCAGCTTAGTCGCAGGGTACAATCAGCCCCAGCATTTT.

J is TRBJ1-6 and V is TRBV14; D gene ambiguous. V lost 3 bases, J lost 7 bases, and 7 bases lay in between. This CDR3 comprises 13 residues. CDR1 is SGHDN, CDR2 FVKESK, per germline. In DNA form, the CDR3 reads TGTGCCAGCAGCCAGGGCCCCAATTCACCCCTCCACTTT. Amino acids: CASSQGPNSPLHF. Supplemented by reference TRBV14 and TRBJ1-6, the full variable domain reads EAGVTQFPSHSVIEKGQTVTLRCDPISGHDNLYWYRRVMGKEIKFLLHFVKESKQDESGMPNNRFLAERTGGTYSTLKVQPAELEDSGVYFCASSQGPNSPLHFGNGTRLTVT.

The chain uses TRBV27 and TRBJ1-1, with no clear D. Trimming removed 3 bases at V and 4 bases at J, with 21 bases between. Germline CDR1 and CDR2: MNHEY and SMNVEV (reference sequence). This CDR3 is built from 17 residues. The CDR3 here is CASSLRGLEKSATEAFF. Written as DNA, the CDR3 is TGTGCCAGCAGTTTGCGTGGCCTGGAGAAGTCTGCCACTGAAGCTTTCTTT.